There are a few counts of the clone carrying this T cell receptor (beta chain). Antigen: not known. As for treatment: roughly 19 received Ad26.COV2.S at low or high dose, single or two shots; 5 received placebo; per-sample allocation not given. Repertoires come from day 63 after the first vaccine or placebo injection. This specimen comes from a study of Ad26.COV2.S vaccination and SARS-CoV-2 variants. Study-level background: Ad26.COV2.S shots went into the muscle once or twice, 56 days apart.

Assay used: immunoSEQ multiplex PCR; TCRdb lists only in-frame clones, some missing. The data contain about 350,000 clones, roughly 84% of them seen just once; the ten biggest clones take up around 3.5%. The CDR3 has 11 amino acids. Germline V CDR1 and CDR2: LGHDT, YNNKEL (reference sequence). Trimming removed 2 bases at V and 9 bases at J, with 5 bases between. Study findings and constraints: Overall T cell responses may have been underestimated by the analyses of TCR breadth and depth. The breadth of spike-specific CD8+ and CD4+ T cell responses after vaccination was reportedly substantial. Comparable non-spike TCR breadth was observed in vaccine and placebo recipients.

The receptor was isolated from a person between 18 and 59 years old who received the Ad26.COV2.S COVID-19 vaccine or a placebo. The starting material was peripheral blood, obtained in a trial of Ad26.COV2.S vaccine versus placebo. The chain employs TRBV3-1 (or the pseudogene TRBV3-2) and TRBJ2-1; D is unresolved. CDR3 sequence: CASSQWFEQFF. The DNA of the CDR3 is TGTGCCAGCAGCCAATGGTTTGAGCAGTTCTTC.